This entry concerns a single T cell receptor (beta chain). No antigen is known for it. TCRdb passed the 5' RACE reads through MiXCR, listing each CDR3 protein once. The repertoire consists of approximately 150,000 distinct CDR3 sequences, with roughly 34% occurring once and the leading ten covering about 6%. These data originate in a study of CD8 T cells in ankylosing spondylitis. Study-wide results and caveats: A TCR beta motif of 7 or 8 highly homologous variants appeared characteristic of ankylosing spondylitis blood.

The sequenced material came from synovial fluid, either unsorted or a sorted T cell fraction (not recorded which). The sequence derives from a male donor with ankylosing spondylitis.

The CDR3 spells CASSLRTSRNEQFF. DNA of the CDR3: TGTGCCAGCAGCTTGAGGACTAGCCGGAATGAGCAGTTCTTC. V is TRBV11-3 and J is TRBJ2-1, with TRBD2 matching 8 bases. The CDR3 spans 14 residues. Looked up from germline, CDR1 is SGHNT and CDR2 is YENEEA. Trimming took 3 bases from V and 7 from J; bases not matched to a gene: 5.